This T cell receptor beta chain was identified during a study of cytotoxic CD8 clonotypes in ibrutinib-treated CLL. General study results and limits: Clonality was elevated at ibrutinib response and had returned toward baseline at progression. Baseline clonality was higher than in age-matched healthy donors and moved in step with circulating CD8+ T-cell counts.

TCRdb keeps only in-frame clones here, not all; method: immunoSEQ multiplex PCR. The sample consists of about 140,000 clones, 91% of them appearing once. The germline V gene encodes CDR1 LNHDA and CDR2 SQIVND (reference sequence). The CDR3 consists of 15 residues. The V gene lost 9 bases and the J gene lost 1 base, with 16 bases spanning the gap. Concerning this clone itself: What it binds is unknown.

This sequence was found in a human donor with chronic lymphocytic leukemia. This specimen was PBMCs, taken after 12 months of ibrutinib treatment. This chain connects TRBV19 to TRBJ2-4; the D gene could be TRBD1 or TRBD2 (6 bases each). This chain's CDR3 is CASLGGREAKNIQYF. The CDR3 DNA reads TGTGCCAGCCTAGGGGGGCGAGAGGCCAAAAACATTCAGTACTTC.